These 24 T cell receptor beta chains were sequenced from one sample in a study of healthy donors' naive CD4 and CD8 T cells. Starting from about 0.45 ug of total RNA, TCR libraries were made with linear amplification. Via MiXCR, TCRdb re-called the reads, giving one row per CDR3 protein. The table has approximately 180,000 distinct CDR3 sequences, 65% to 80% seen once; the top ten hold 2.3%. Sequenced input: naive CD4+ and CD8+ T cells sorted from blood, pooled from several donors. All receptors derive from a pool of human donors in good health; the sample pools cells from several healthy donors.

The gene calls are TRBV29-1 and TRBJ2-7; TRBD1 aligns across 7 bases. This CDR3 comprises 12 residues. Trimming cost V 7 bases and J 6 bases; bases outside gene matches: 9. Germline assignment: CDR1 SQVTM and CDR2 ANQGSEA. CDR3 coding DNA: TGCAGCGCAACGAAGACAGGGCGCGAGCAGTACTTC. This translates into CSATKTGREQYF.

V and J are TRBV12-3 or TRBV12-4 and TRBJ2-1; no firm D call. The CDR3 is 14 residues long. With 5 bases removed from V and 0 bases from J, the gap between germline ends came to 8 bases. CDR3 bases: TGTGCCAGCAGTCCGCCTCCCTCCTACAATGAGCAGTTCTTC. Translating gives CASSPPPSYNEQFF.

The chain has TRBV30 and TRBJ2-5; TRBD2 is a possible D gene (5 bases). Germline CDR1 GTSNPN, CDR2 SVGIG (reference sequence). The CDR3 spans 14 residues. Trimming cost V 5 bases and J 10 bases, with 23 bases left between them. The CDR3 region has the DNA TGTGCCTGGGAGCCTGAGGGTAATGGGTACGACCAGTACTTC. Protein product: CAWEPEGNGYDQYF.

The CDR3 here is CTTWTSPYEQYF. CDR3 bases: TGTACCACCTGGACAAGCCCCTACGAGCAGTACTTC. The J gene is TRBJ2-7, the V gene TRBV27, with a tentative D call TRBD1 (5 bases). The CDR3 runs 12 residues. Germline CDR1 reads MNHEY; CDR2 reads SMNVEV (reference sequence).

The CDR3 reads CASSSKAEETQYF. CDR3 DNA: TGTGCCAGCAGTTCCAAGGCAGAAGAGACCCAGTACTTC. V gene TRBV2 combines with J gene TRBJ2-5; D unclear. The germline V gene encodes CDR1 SNHLY and CDR2 FYNNEI. Trimming took off 5 bases at V and 3 bases at J, with 10 bases between the two ends. This CDR3 spans 13 amino acids.

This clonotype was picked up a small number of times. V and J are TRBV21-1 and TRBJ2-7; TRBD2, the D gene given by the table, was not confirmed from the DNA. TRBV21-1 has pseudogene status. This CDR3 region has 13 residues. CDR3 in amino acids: CASSSSGRYEQYV. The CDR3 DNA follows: TGTGCCAGCAGCAGTAGCGGGAGGTACGAGCAGTACGTC.

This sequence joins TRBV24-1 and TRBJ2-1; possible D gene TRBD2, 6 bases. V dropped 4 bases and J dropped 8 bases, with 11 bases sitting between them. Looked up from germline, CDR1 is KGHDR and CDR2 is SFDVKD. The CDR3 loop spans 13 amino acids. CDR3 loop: CATSDGSPHEQFF. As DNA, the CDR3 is TGTGCCACCAGTGACGGGAGTCCCCATGAGCAGTTCTTC.

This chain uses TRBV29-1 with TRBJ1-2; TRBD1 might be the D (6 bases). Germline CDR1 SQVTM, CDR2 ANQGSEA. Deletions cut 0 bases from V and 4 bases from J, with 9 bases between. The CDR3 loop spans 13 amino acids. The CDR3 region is CSVEEGQLYGYTF. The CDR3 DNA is TGCAGCGTTGAAGAAGGACAGCTCTATGGCTACACCTTC.

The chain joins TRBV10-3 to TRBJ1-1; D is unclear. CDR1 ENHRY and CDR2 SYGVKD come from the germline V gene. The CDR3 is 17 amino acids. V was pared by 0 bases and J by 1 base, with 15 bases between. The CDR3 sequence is CAISESKKAGPNTEAFF. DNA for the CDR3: TGTGCCATCAGTGAGTCGAAAAAGGCAGGCCCGAACACTGAAGCTTTCTTT.

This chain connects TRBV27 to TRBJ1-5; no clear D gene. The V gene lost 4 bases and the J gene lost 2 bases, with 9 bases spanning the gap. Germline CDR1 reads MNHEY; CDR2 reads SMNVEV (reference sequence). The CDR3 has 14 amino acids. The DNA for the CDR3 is TGTGCCAGCAGTTGGGCAGGCGGCAATCAGCCCCAGCATTTT. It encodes CASSWAGGNQPQHF.

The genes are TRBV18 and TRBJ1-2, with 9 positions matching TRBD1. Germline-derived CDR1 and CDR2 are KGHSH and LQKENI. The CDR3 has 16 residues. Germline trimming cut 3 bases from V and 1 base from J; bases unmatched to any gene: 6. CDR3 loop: CASSPAGTGNNYGYTF. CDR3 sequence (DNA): TGTGCCAGCTCACCCGCCGGGACAGGGAATAACTATGGCTACACCTTC.

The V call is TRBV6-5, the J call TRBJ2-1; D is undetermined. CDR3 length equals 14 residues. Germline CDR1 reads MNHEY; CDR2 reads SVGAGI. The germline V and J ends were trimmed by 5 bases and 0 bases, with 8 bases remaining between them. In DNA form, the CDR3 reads TGTGCCAGCAGTCCATATAGCTCCTACAATGAGCAGTTCTTC. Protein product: CASSPYSSYNEQFF.

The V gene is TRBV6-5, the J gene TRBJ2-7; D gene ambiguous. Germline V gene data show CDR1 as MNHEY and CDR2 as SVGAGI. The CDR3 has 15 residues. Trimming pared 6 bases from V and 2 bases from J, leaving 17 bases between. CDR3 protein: CASRQTGLGTYEQYF. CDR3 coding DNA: TGTGCCAGCAGGCAGACTGGATTGGGTACCTACGAGCAGTACTTC.

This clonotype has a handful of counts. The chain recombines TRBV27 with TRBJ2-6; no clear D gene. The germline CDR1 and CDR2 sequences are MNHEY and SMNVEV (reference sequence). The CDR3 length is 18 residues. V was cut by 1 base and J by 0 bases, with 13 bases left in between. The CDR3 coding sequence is TGTGCCAGCAGTTTATGGTCAACAGCCGGCTCTGGGGCCAACGTCCTGACTTTC. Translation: CASSLWSTAGSGANVLTF. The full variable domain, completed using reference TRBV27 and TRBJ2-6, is EAQVTQNPRYLITVTGKKLTVTCSQNMNHEYMSWYRQDPGLGLRQIYYSMNVEVTDKGDVPEGYKVSRKEKRNFPLILESPSPNQTSLYFCASSLWSTAGSGANVLTFGAGSRLTVL.

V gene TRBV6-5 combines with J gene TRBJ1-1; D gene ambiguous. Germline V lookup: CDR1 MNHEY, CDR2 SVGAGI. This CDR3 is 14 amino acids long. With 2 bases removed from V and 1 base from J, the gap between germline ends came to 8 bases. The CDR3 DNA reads TGTGCCAGCAGTTACGTCAGTTCGAACACTGAAGCTTTCTTT. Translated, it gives CASSYVSSNTEAFF.

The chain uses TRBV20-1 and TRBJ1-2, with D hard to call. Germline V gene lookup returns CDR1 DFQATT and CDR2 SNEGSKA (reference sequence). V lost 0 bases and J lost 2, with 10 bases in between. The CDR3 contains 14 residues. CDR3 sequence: CSARDRTGNYGYTF. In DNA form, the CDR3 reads TGCAGTGCTAGAGATCGGACGGGGAACTATGGCTACACCTTC.

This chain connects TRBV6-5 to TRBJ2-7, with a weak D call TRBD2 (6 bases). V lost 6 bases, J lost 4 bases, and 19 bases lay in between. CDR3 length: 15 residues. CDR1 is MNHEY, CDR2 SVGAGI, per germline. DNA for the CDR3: TGTGCCAGCAGCCCACTAGACGGGAGAGGATACGAGCAGTACTTC. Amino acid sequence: CASSPLDGRGYEQYF.

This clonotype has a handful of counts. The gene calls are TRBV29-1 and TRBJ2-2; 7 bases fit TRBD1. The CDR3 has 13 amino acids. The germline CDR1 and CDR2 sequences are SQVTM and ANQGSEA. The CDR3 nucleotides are TGCAGTGGGAGACAGGGCCCTCCCGGGGAGCTGTTTTTT. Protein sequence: CSGRQGPPGELFF.

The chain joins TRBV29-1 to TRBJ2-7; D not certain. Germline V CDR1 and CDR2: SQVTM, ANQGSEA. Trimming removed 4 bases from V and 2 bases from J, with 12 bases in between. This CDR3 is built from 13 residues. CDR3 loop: CSVGTALPYEQYF. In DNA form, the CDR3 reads TGCAGCGTTGGGACGGCCTTACCCTACGAGCAGTACTTC.

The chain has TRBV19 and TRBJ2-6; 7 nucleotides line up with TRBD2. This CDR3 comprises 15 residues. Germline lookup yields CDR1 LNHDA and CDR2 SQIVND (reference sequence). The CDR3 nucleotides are TGTGTCACCCGGGACTACCCCTCTGGGGCCAACGTCCTGACTTTC. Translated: CVTRDYPSGANVLTF.

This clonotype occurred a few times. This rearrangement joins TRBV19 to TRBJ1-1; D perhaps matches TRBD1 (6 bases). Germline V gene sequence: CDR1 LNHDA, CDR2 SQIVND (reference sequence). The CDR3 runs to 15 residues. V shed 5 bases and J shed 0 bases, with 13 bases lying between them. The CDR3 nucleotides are TGTGCCAGTAGTCTAGCGGGACACATGAACACTGAAGCTTTCTTT. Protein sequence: CASSLAGHMNTEAFF. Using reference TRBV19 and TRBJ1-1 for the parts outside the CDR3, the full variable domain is DGGITQSPKYLFRKEGQNVTLSCEQNLNHDAMYWYRQDPGQGLRLIYYSQIVNDFQKGDIAEGYSVSREKKESFPLTVTSAQKNPTAFYLCASSLAGHMNTEAFFGQGTRLTVV.

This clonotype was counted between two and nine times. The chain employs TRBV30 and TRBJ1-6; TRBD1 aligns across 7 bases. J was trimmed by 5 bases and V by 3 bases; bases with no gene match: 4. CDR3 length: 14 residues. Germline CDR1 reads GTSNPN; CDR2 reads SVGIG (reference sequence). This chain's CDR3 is CAWRAGTDNSPLHF. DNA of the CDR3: TGTGCCTGGAGGGCCGGGACAGATAATTCACCCCTCCACTTT.

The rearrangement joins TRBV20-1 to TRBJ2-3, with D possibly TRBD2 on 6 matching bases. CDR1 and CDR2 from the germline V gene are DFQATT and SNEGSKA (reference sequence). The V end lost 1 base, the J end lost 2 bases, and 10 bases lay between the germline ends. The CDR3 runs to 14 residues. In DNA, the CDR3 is TGCAGTGCTAGAGGGACGGGACTCACAGATACGCAGTATTTT. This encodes CSARGTGLTDTQYF.

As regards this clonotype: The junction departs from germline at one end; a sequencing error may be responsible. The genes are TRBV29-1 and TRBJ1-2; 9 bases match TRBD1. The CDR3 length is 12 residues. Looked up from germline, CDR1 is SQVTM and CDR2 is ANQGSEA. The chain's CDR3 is CSVEDRGTLGAF. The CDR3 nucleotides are TGCAGCGTGGAGGACAGGGGTACATTAGGTGCCTTC.